One sample yielded the 11 T cell receptor beta chains listed below, sequenced in a study of untreated major depressive disorder. Here immunoSEQ multiplex PCR was the method, and the copy in TCRdb shows in-frame clones only, minus some. The table lists 15,000 to 20,000 clones, under 90% of them singletons, with approximately 0.82% in the top ten. The sample taken for sequencing was CD4+ T cells from PBMCs. The receptors shown here come from a woman between 25 and 40 years old in good health.

This clone was observed once. The CDR3 is CASSSAGDTDTQYF. CDR3 nucleotides: TGCGCCAGCAGCTCCGCGGGAGACACAGATACGCAGTATTTT. The V call is TRBV5-1, the J call TRBJ2-3; 7 bases agree with TRBD2. From germline, CDR1 is SGHRS and CDR2 YFSETQ. There are 14 residues in the CDR3. The V and J ends lost 3 bases and 2 bases, in that order; junction bases with no gene match: 3.

The V gene is TRBV2, the J gene TRBJ1-1, with D possibly being TRBD1 (5 bases). With 5 bases removed from V and 1 base from J, the gap between germline ends came to 8 bases. CDR1 and CDR2 (germline): SNHLY, FYNNEI. The length of the CDR3 is 13 residues. The CDR3: CASSLGQNTEAFF. CDR3 bases: TGTGCCAGCAGTCTCGGACAGAACACTGAAGCTTTCTTT.

The rearrangement joins TRBV7-3 to TRBJ2-2, with D possibly being TRBD2 (5 bases). V lost 7 bases and J 6 bases, leaving 27 bases between the germline ends. CDR1 SGHTA and CDR2 FQGTGA come from the germline V gene. This CDR3 region has 18 residues. This chain's CDR3 is CASISPFQRPLDPGELFF. The CDR3 DNA follows: TGTGCCAGCATATCGCCGTTTCAGCGGCCCTTAGATCCCGGGGAGCTGTTTTTT.

This clone was seen a single time. The rearrangement links TRBV29-1 to TRBJ2-7, with D tentatively TRBD1 or TRBD2 (6 bases each). V lost 6 bases, J lost 4 bases, and 10 bases lay in between. CDR1 is SQVTM and CDR2 is ANQGSEA in the germline V gene. The CDR3 consists of 11 residues. This chain's CDR3 is CSVGAGYEQYF. The CDR3 nucleotides read TGCAGCGTGGGGGCGGGGTACGAGCAGTACTTC.

V and J are TRBV28 and TRBJ1-2; TRBD1 matches at 9 bases. This CDR3 contains 14 residues. Germline V gene sequence: CDR1 MDHEN, CDR2 SYDVKM. The trim removed 5 bases at V and 5 bases at J, leaving 6 bases unmatched. The CDR3 nucleotides are TGTGCCAGCAGTCCTCCCGGGACAGGGTATGGCTACACCTTC. Amino acid sequence: CASSPPGTGYGYTF.

In DNA, the CDR3 is TGTGCCAGCAAACCCTGGGCAGGGGGAACCTACGAGCAGTACTTC. This gives the protein CASKPWAGGTYEQYF. The rearrangement links TRBV27 to TRBJ2-7; 7 nucleotides align to TRBD1. The CDR3 is made up of 15 amino acids. The junction had 11 bases not matched to a gene; V was cut back by 7 bases and J by 2 bases. CDR1 and CDR2 from the germline V gene are MNHEY and SMNVEV (reference sequence).

V and J are TRBV10-3 and TRBJ2-7; the match to TRBD2 covers 8 bases. Germline V gives CDR1 ENHRY, CDR2 SYGVKD. This CDR3 has 13 amino acids. V lost 8 bases, J lost 2 bases, and 5 bases stayed unmatched. The CDR3 reads CAIGLAVTYEQYF. CDR3 DNA: TGTGCCATCGGACTAGCCGTTACCTACGAGCAGTACTTC.

This rearrangement joins TRBV28 to TRBJ1-3; D unresolved. V lost 6 bases to trimming and J lost 2 bases, with 17 bases between them. Germline assignment: CDR1 MDHEN and CDR2 SYDVKM. The CDR3 consists of 16 residues. The DNA for the CDR3 is TGTGCCAGCAGCCCCGGGTGGCTTATGGCTGGAAACACCATATATTTT. It encodes CASSPGWLMAGNTIYF.

V usage is TRBV5-4 and J usage is TRBJ2-1; possible D gene TRBD2, 6 bases. The V gene's germline CDR1 is SGHNT and CDR2 YYREEE (reference sequence). Trimming removed 3 bases at V and 4 bases at J, with 20 bases between. This CDR3 spans 17 amino acids. This chain's CDR3 is CASSSTYQRVFYNEQFF. The CDR3 DNA reads TGTGCCAGCAGCTCGACTTACCAGCGGGTGTTTTACAATGAGCAGTTCTTC.

The chain uses TRBV19 and TRBJ1-4, with a tentative D call TRBD1 (6 bases). V gave up 6 bases and J gave up 4 bases, with 15 bases separating them. CDR1 is LNHDA, CDR2 SQIVND, per germline (reference sequence). The CDR3 is made up of 15 amino acids. CDR3 nucleotides: TGTGCCAGTAGCCTTGGACAGAGCCATAATGAAAAACTGTTTTTT. It specifies CASSLGQSHNEKLFF.

The chain employs TRBV5-1 and TRBJ2-4, with 7 bases aligning to TRBD1. J was trimmed by 0 bases and V by 2 bases; bases with no gene match: 5. The CDR3 is made up of 16 amino acids. Germline V gene lookup returns CDR1 SGHRS and CDR2 YFSETQ. CDR3 nucleotides: TGCGCCAGCAGCTTACGGGACAGTTTAGCCAAAAACATTCAGTACTTC. It specifies CASSLRDSLAKNIQYF. Variable domain in full (rest from reference TRBV5-1 and TRBJ2-4): KAGVTQTPRYLIKTRGQQVTLSCSPISGHRSVSWYQQTPGQGLQFLFEYFSETQRNKGNFPGRFSGRQFSNSRSEMNVSTLELGDSALYLCASSLRDSLAKNIQYFGAGTRLSVL.